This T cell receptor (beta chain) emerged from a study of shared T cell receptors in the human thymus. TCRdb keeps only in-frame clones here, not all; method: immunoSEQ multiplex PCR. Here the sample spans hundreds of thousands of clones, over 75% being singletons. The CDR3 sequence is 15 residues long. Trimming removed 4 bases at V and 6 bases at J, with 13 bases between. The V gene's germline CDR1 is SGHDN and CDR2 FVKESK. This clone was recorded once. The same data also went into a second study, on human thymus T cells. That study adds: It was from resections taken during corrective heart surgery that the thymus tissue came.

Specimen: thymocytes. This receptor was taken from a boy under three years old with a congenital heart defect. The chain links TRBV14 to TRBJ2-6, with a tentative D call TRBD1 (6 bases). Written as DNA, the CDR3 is TGTGCCAGCAGCCCCAGGGGTCGAGAGGCCAACGTCCTGACTTTC. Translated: CASSPRGREANVLTF.